Below are 20 T cell receptor beta chains sequenced from a single sample in a study of tumor-infiltrating lymphocytes in primary liver carcinoma. It was unsorted whole blood that yielded blood RNA, and germline DNA was also extracted. A primer in the constant region served to generate TCR beta cDNA from roughly 550 ng of total RNA. Three nested multiplex PCR rounds, a slightly modified ARM-PCR method, built the TCR beta libraries. A C-beta reverse primer and TRBV1-TRBV30 forward primers served in each of the first two PCR rounds, at roughly 10 cycles apiece. One entry per CDR3 protein results from TCRdb running MiXCR on the multiplex PCR reads. The sample holds about 310,000 distinct CDR3 sequences, 50% to 60% seen once. Sequenced material: peripheral blood. The receptors originated from a woman aged 25 to 45 with primary liver carcinoma and hepatitis B virus infection.

V usage is TRBV29-1 and J usage is TRBJ1-2, with 8 bases aligning to TRBD1. The J segment lost 11 bases and the V segment lost 4 bases, leaving 9 bases of the junction unmatched. The CDR3 covers 12 residues. Germline V CDR1 and CDR2: SQVTM, ANQGSEA. The CDR3 spells CSVGQQGDEYTF. In nucleotides, the CDR3 is TGCAGCGTTGGGCAACAGGGGGATGAGTACACCTTC.

The chain recombines TRBV6-5 with TRBJ2-1, with unresolved D. The CDR3 loop spans 15 amino acids. Trimming took off 4 bases at V and 4 bases at J, with 14 bases between the two ends. Germline V CDR1 and CDR2: MNHEY, SVGAGI. CDR3 region: CASSSPLVRYNEQFF. CDR3 nucleotides: TGTGCCAGCAGTTCCCCACTCGTCAGGTACAATGAGCAGTTCTTC.

This clonotype has just a few counts. The gene calls are TRBV5-1 and TRBJ2-1, with 11 bases aligning to TRBD2. The CDR3 is 17 residues long. J was trimmed by 3 bases and V by 1 base; bases with no gene match: 6. Germline V gives CDR1 SGHRS, CDR2 YFSETQ. The CDR3 is CASSLIPGLADYNEQFF. The CDR3 DNA is TGCGCCAGCAGCTTGATTCCGGGACTAGCGGACTACAATGAGCAGTTCTTC.

Remarks on this clonotype: Sequence at one end of the junction differs from germline and may be a read error. The V and J genes are TRBV12-3 or TRBV12-4 and TRBJ2-1; weak D call: TRBD2 (5 bases). The CDR3 runs to 15 residues. The CDR3 coding sequence is TGTACCAGCAGTCACACCGGACTCCAACGCGATGAGCAGTTATTC. Translated: CTSSHTGLQRDEQLF.

This clonotype was observed a handful of times. This rearrangement joins TRBV6-2 or TRBV6-3 to TRBJ2-7; D gene ambiguous. The germline V gene has CDR1 MNHEY and CDR2 SVGEGT. Between the trimmed V and J ends, which lost 5 bases and 4 bases, there was a span of 12 bases. This CDR3 is built from 13 residues. The CDR3 DNA reads TGTGCCAGCAGTGACGGCGGAGCGTACGAGCAGTACTTC. It encodes CASSDGGAYEQYF.

The chain links TRBV7-9 to TRBJ2-3, with D unclear. This CDR3 comprises 13 residues. Trimming left V 1 base short and J 2 bases short, with 4 bases between. Germline V gene data show CDR1 as SEHNR and CDR2 as FQNEAQ (reference sequence). The CDR3 DNA follows: TGTGCCAGCAGCTTAGAGATCACAGATACGCAGTATTTT. Translation gives CASSLEITDTQYF.

With regard to this clonotype: This may arise from a read error, as a much more abundant clone is one base away. This sequence joins TRBV29-1 and TRBJ2-5; 9 bases are a match to TRBD1. Germline CDR1 reads SQVTM; CDR2 reads ANQGSEA. J was trimmed by 1 base and V by 8 bases; bases with no gene match: 8. This CDR3 spans 14 amino acids. CDR3 amino acids: CSIRGTGIQETQYF. CDR3 coding DNA: TGCAGCATTCGGGGGACAGGGATCCAAGAGACCCAGTACTTC.

The chain combines TRBV5-4 with TRBJ2-2; 13 nucleotides match TRBD2. Germline lookup yields CDR1 SGHNT and CDR2 YYREEE (reference sequence). The CDR3 has 19 residues. With 0 bases clipped from V and 4 bases from J, the junction kept 9 bases outside the gene matches. CDR3 in DNA: TGTGCCAGCAGCTTGGCTCGTGCGGGACTAGCGGGGCGCACCGGGGAGCTGTTTTTT. It yields the protein CASSLARAGLAGRTGELFF.

This clonotype appeared a few times. The genes are TRBV4-1 and TRBJ2-5; maybe TRBD2 (5 bases). The V gene lost 0 bases and the J gene lost 0 bases, with 11 bases spanning the gap. This CDR3 contains 16 residues. CDR1 is MGHRA, CDR2 YSYEKL, per germline. CDR3: CASSQDWGAHQETQYF. CDR3 in DNA: TGCGCCAGCAGCCAAGATTGGGGAGCTCACCAAGAGACCCAGTACTTC.

Details on this clonotype: Likely a read error: the CDR3 ends without its conserved phenylalanine or tryptophan. This chain connects TRBV11-2 to TRBJ2-1, with 10 nucleotides matching TRBD2. Looked up from germline, CDR1 is SGHAT and CDR2 is FQNNGV. The CDR3 totals 15 residues. In nucleotides, the CDR3 is TGTACCAGCAGCTTAGAGGCTAGCGGGAGACATGAGCAGTTCTAC. It translates to CTSSLEASGRHEQFY.

CDR3 bases: TGTGCCAGCAGTACCGGACAGGGCGGTTCACCCCTCCACTTT. The encoded protein is CASSTGQGGSPLHF. V and J are TRBV7-9 and TRBJ1-6; 8 bases line up with TRBD1. Germline CDR1 is SEHNR and CDR2 is FQNEAQ (reference sequence). The CDR3 extends over 14 amino acids. The V segment lost 6 bases and the J segment 9 bases; nucleotides outside the gene matches: 7.

J is TRBJ2-3 and V is TRBV29-1; D may be TRBD2 (6 bases). The germline CDR1 and CDR2 sequences are SQVTM and ANQGSEA. V was clipped by 5 bases and J by 4 bases, with 19 bases between them. The CDR3 consists of 15 residues. CDR3 in amino acids: CSVLLAGAASDTQYF. The CDR3 DNA follows: TGCAGCGTTTTACTAGCTGGAGCCGCCTCAGATACGCAGTATTTT.

CDR3 region: CNVEDRVGYEQYV. CDR3 in DNA: TGCAACGTTGAGGACAGGGTGGGCTACGAGCAGTACGTC. The V and J genes are TRBV29-1 and TRBJ2-7; 8 bases are a match to TRBD1. From germline, CDR1 is SQVTM and CDR2 ANQGSEA. This CDR3 spans 13 amino acids.

This clonotype was detected ten times or more. The chain couples TRBV29-1 to TRBJ2-7; a possible D gene is TRBD2 (7 bases). Germline V lookup: CDR1 SQVTM, CDR2 ANQGSEA. V gave up 1 base and J gave up 3 bases, with 16 bases separating them. The CDR3 runs to 15 residues. Here the CDR3 DNA reads TGCAGCGTTGAAGGCGCGGGGGCTTCGGGCTACGAGCAGTACTTC. This sequence encodes CSVEGAGASGYEQYF.

The chain carries TRBV5-5 and TRBJ2-7; weak D call: TRBD2 (5 bases). Germline assignment: CDR1 SGHKS and CDR2 YYEKEE (reference sequence). V was pared by 2 bases and J by 6 bases, with 12 bases between. The CDR3 consists of 13 residues. The CDR3 here is CASSFRERAEQYF. CDR3 DNA sequence: TGTGCCAGCAGCTTCCGGGAAAGGGCCGAGCAGTACTTC.

The gene calls are TRBV7-9 and TRBJ2-7; no firm D call. The germline V and J ends were trimmed by 5 bases and 3 bases, with 17 bases remaining between them. The CDR3 has 15 residues. CDR1 and CDR2 from the germline V gene are SEHNR and FQNEAQ (reference sequence). The CDR3 reads CASSPRLFVSYEQYF. In nucleotides, the CDR3 is TGTGCCAGCAGCCCCAGACTCTTTGTGAGCTACGAGCAGTACTTC.

Details on this clonotype: At one end the junction does not follow the germline gene, possibly because of a read error. The rearrangement joins TRBV7-9 to TRBJ2-7, with 8 bases fitting TRBD2. CDR1 and CDR2 from the germline V gene are SEHNR and FQNEAQ (reference sequence). The length of the CDR3 is 14 residues. The CDR3 nucleotides are TGTGCCAGCAGCATCTTAGCGGGGACCTACGAGCAGTATTTC. This translates into CASSILAGTYEQYF.

The V and J genes are TRBV10-3 and TRBJ1-2, with D tentatively TRBD1 (5 bases). Trimming removed 4 bases at V and 3 bases at J, with 12 bases between. Germline assignment: CDR1 ENHRY and CDR2 SYGVKD. The CDR3 contains 14 residues. CDR3 in amino acids: CAISAPGEDYGYTF. CDR3 bases: TGTGCCATCAGTGCCCCGGGGGAGGACTATGGCTACACCTTC.

The table lists this clonotype with a count of one. Here the CDR3 DNA reads TGTGCCAGCAGTGGACGCATGGGAAGGGTTACAGATACGCAGTATTTT. Amino acid sequence: CASSGRMGRVTDTQYF. The chain couples TRBV6-1 to TRBJ2-3; no definite D call. The CDR3 sequence is 16 residues long. CDR1 MNHNS and CDR2 SASEGT come from the germline V gene. V dropped 4 bases and J dropped 3 bases, with 17 bases sitting between them.

Concerning this clonotype: Since a much larger clone is just one base distant, this may be a read error. The rearrangement links TRBV29-1 to TRBJ1-2, with a tentative D call TRBD1 (6 bases). The CDR3 is 13 residues long. Germline values: CDR1 SQVTM, CDR2 ANQGSEA. The CDR3 protein is CSAEVFRGAGYTF. CDR3 bases: TGCAGCGCTGAAGTATTTAGGGGGGCAGGCTACACCTTC.